One sample yielded the 19 T cell receptor delta chains listed below, sequenced in a study of gamma-delta T cells after stem cell transplantation. TCRdb ran CATT on the RT-PCR reads. This table holds 3,300 or so delta-chain clones, 9.5% to 13% found once. Sequenced input: gamma-delta T cells. The receptors derive from a human donor. It is not recorded whose cells these are; they may come from a transplant donor.

This rearrangement joins TRDV1 to TRDJ1, with 12 bases matching TRDD3. With V trimmed by 1 base and J by 3 bases, 12 bases remained unmatched. Germline V gene lookup returns CDR1 TSWWSYY and CDR2 QGS. CDR3 length: 19 residues. The chain's CDR3 is CALGEPVRYWGIQSDKLIF. CDR3 nucleotides: TGTGCTCTTGGGGAACCTGTCCGGTACTGGGGGATACAGTCCGATAAACTCATCTTT.

This clone was detected only a few times. The gene calls are TRDV1 and TRDJ1, with TRDD3 identical over 10 bases. The CDR3 extends over 19 amino acids. With 1 base clipped from V and 0 bases from J, the junction kept 11 bases outside the gene matches. Germline values: CDR1 TSWWSYY, CDR2 QGS. The chain's CDR3 is CALGEPFHLGDMYTDKLIF. The CDR3 DNA is TGTGCTCTTGGGGAACCCTTTCACCTGGGGGATATGTACACCGATAAACTCATCTTT.

V is TRDV1 and J is TRDJ1; the D gene is possibly TRDD3 (5 bases). Germline V gene lookup returns CDR1 TSWWSYY and CDR2 QGS. The CDR3 totals 16 residues. Trimming took 4 bases from V and 0 from J, leaving 15 bases between them. The chain's CDR3 is CALGVSGDYYTDKLIF. In DNA, the CDR3 is TGTGCTCTTGGGGTAAGCGGGGACTATTACACCGATAAACTCATCTTT.

The chain employs TRDV3 and TRDJ1, with 8 bases that match TRDD3. V lost 4 bases, J lost 7 bases, and 23 bases stayed unmatched. CDR3 length: 17 amino acids. CDR1 is TVYSNPD and CDR2 is GDNSRS in the germline V gene (reference sequence). This chain's CDR3 is CASCEGPVRLGVTKLIF. The DNA of the CDR3 is TGTGCCTCCTGCGAAGGACCCGTGAGACTGGGGGTCACTAAACTCATCTTT.

This clone turned up a few times. Germline is not matched at one junction end, which may reflect a read error. The V and J genes are TRDV1 and TRDJ2; TRDD3 agrees at 9 bases. CDR1 and CDR2 from the germline V gene are TSWWSYY and QGS. The CDR3 length is 25 residues. In DNA, the CDR3 is TGTGCTCTTGGGGAACTAAGGCCAATACTGGGGGACACGACTAGCAAGGTGGGTTGGACAGCACGACTCTTCTTT. Amino acids: CALGELRPILGDTTSKVGWTARLFF.

This clone was seen a handful of times. This chain joins TRDV1 and TRDJ1; possible D gene TRDD3, 7 bases. Looked up from germline, CDR1 is TSWWSYY and CDR2 is QGS. The V end lost 1 base, the J end lost 3 bases, and 24 bases lay between the germline ends. The CDR3 has 19 residues. CDR3 loop: CALGEPLEILGMGADKLIF. CDR3 coding DNA: TGTGCTCTTGGGGAACCTTTAGAAATACTGGGGATGGGAGCCGATAAACTCATCTTT.

J is TRDJ1 and V is TRAV29/DV5, with TRDD2 as a possible D gene (6 bases). The J gene, not given by TCRdb, was assigned here from a germline match of the nucleotide sequence. Trimming cost V 3 bases and J 1 base, with 16 bases left between them. This CDR3 has 15 residues. Germline CDR1 NSMFDY, CDR2 ISSIKDK. The CDR3 loop reads CAATKNPLPTDKLIF. CDR3 coding DNA: TGTGCAGCAACCAAAAACCCCCTTCCCACCGATAAACTCATCTTT.

The chain uses TRDV1 and TRDJ1; 12 bases line up with TRDD3. Germline CDR1 TSWWSYY, CDR2 QGS. V gave up 5 bases and J gave up 1 base; unmatched junction bases: 23. The CDR3 is 22 amino acids. CDR3 region: CALGTCLPLLLGDTRSTDKLIF. The CDR3 region has the DNA TGTGCTCTTGGGACCTGCCTGCCGCTCTTACTGGGGGATACTAGGAGCACCGATAAACTCATCTTT.

This clone is judged medium-sized. The genes are TRDV2 and TRDJ1, with 9 bases fitting TRDD3. Trimming removed 0 bases from V and 2 bases from J; junction bases left unmatched: 6. The CDR3 runs to 16 residues. The germline gives CDR1 GEAIGNYY, CDR2 EKD. The CDR3 DNA reads as TGTGCCTGTGACACCGCTCTGGGGGATGGGACCGATAAACTCATCTTT. Amino acids: CACDTALGDGTDKLIF.

The chain joins TRDV3 to TRDJ1, with TRDD3 as a possible D gene (5 bases). The germline gives CDR1 TVYSNPD, CDR2 GDNSRS (reference sequence). This CDR3 is 19 amino acids long. V lost 3 bases and J 0 bases, leaving 29 bases between the germline ends. The CDR3 DNA sequence: TGTGCCTTCACCTCGAGACCTAGGGAGGCTCGGGGGTACACCGATAAACTCATCTTT. Translation: CAFTSRPREARGYTDKLIF.

J is TRDJ3 and V is TRDV2, with D possibly being TRDD3 (5 bases). The V and J ends lost 0 bases and 0 bases respectively, with 8 bases between them. Germline V CDR1 and CDR2: GEAIGNYY, EKD. This CDR3 comprises 17 residues. DNA of the CDR3: TGTGCCTGTGACACCGGGGAGAGCTCCTGGGACACCCGACAGATGTTTTTC. This gives the protein CACDTGESSWDTRQMFF.

The J gene corresponds to TRDJ3; a V gene call is absent; TRDD3 is the table's D call and was not checked against the DNA. CDR3 length: 19 amino acids. CDR3 bases: TGTGCCTGTGACACCGGGGGATGCGGTGAGTCCTTGGACACCCGACAGATGTTTTTC. This translates into CACDTGGCGESLDTRQMFF.

As DNA, the CDR3 is TGTGCTCTTGGGGAACCTTTGCTTCCTACTGGGGGATACGCCGATAAACTCATCTTT. It codes for CALGEPLLPTGGYADKLIF. J is TRDJ1 and V is TRDV1; 13 positions match TRDD3. V lost 1 base, J lost 3 bases, and 11 bases stayed unmatched. Per germline, CDR1 TSWWSYY and CDR2 QGS. The CDR3 runs to 19 residues.

The chain recombines TRDV1 with TRDJ1, with 12 bases fitting TRDD3. The CDR3 totals 23 residues. Germline CDR1 reads TSWWSYY; CDR2 reads QGS. V was pared by 1 base and J by 0 bases, with 21 bases of the junction left unmatched. CDR3 sequence: CALGEPGAGLPSTGGYYTDKLIF. The CDR3 region has the DNA TGTGCTCTTGGGGAACCTGGGGCCGGCCTTCCTTCTACTGGGGGATACTACACCGATAAACTCATCTTT.

About this clone: The sample carries other DNA sequences with the same CDR3. The chain links TRDV1 to TRDJ1, with D maybe TRDD3 (6 bases). V dropped 2 bases and J dropped 1 base, with 29 bases sitting between them. Germline V gives CDR1 TSWWSYY, CDR2 QGS. The CDR3 sequence is 21 residues long. CDR3: CALGERDLRVNWALGTDKLIF. CDR3 nucleotide sequence: TGTGCTCTTGGGGAAAGGGACCTACGGGTGAACTGGGCTTTAGGCACCGATAAACTCATCTTT.

There are a few counts of this clone. The chain uses TRDV1 and TRDJ1; the match to TRDD3 covers 10 bases. The CDR3 length is 15 residues. The trim removed 6 bases at V and 0 bases at J, leaving 4 bases unmatched. CDR1 is TSWWSYY, CDR2 QGS, per germline. Here the CDR3 reads CALGPLGDYTDKLIF. The CDR3 bases are TGTGCTCTTGGCCCACTGGGGGATTACACCGATAAACTCATCTTT.

This clone was counted between two and nine times. The CDR3 DNA is TGTGCTCTTGGGGAACGCCCCCCTTTATCTGCTGGGGGATCCAAGAAGGGGTCCGATAAACTCATCTTT. This encodes CALGERPPLSAGGSKKGSDKLIF. The chain recombines TRDV1 with TRDJ1, with TRDD3 identical over 9 bases. This CDR3 region has 23 residues. With V trimmed by 1 base and J by 3 bases, 27 bases remained unmatched. From germline, CDR1 is TSWWSYY and CDR2 QGS.

The chain combines TRDV3 with TRDJ1; the match to TRDD3 covers 11 bases. This CDR3 is built from 20 residues. Unmatched junction bases numbered 24, after V lost 3 bases and J lost 3 bases. CDR1 TVYSNPD and CDR2 GDNSRS come from the germline V gene (reference sequence). The CDR3 region is CAFPLYGLRWGIRDADKLIF. The CDR3 bases are TGTGCCTTCCCCCTGTACGGTTTAAGGTGGGGGATACGGGACGCCGATAAACTCATCTTT.

The gene calls are TRDV1 and TRDJ1; D is uncertain. V was trimmed by 1 base and J by 4 bases, leaving 16 bases between them. This CDR3 has 16 amino acids. Per germline, CDR1 TSWWSYY and CDR2 QGS. The CDR3 here is CALGERPPIMNDKLIF. CDR3 DNA sequence: TGTGCTCTTGGGGAACGTCCCCCCATAATGAACGATAAACTCATCTTT.